Each of the 19 T cell receptor beta chains below was sequenced from the same sample in a study of blood T cell repertoires in COVID-19. Only in-frame clones appear in the TCRdb table, and some are missing; sequencing was by immunoSEQ multiplex PCR. The repertoire holds some 260,000 clones, with nearly 90% as singletons. Sequencing input: peripheral blood. Receptors originate from a woman aged 30 to 39 with acute or convalescent COVID-19.

V is TRBV11-2 and J is TRBJ1-3, with 9 bases aligning to TRBD1. Trimming at V came to 4 bases and at J to 4 bases, leaving 11 bases not matched to a gene. This CDR3 spans 17 amino acids. Germline V lookup: CDR1 SGHAT, CDR2 FQNNGV. This CDR3 is CASSSIPGQGSGNTIYF. The DNA for the CDR3 is TGTGCCAGCAGCTCGATACCGGGACAGGGCTCCGGAAACACCATATATTTT.

This clone has just a few counts. The chain recombines TRBV9 with TRBJ2-5; possible D gene TRBD1, 5 bases. The V gene's germline CDR1 is SGDLS and CDR2 YYNGEE. The V end was cut by 4 bases, the J end by 6 bases, with 13 bases between. The CDR3 covers 13 residues. In DNA, the CDR3 is TGTGCCAGCAGCACTCGGCCAGGGCAGACCCAGTACTTC. Its translation is CASSTRPGQTQYF.

The V and J genes are TRBV3-1 (or the pseudogene TRBV3-2) and TRBJ2-1; 11 nucleotides line up with TRBD2. The V gene end was trimmed by 3 bases and the J gene end by 4 bases; junction bases not matched to a gene: 5. There are 16 residues in the CDR3. From germline, CDR1 is LGHDT and CDR2 YNNKEL (reference sequence). In DNA form, the CDR3 reads TGTGCCAGCAGCCAGTCACTAGCGGGAGATTACAATGAGCAGTTCTTC. It encodes CASSQSLAGDYNEQFF.

V is TRBV6-5 and J is TRBJ2-7; the match to TRBD1 covers 9 bases. Germline CDR1 MNHEY, CDR2 SVGAGI. The CDR3 runs 14 residues. The V gene end was trimmed by 2 bases and the J gene end by 2 bases; junction bases not matched to a gene: 1. The CDR3 DNA follows: TGTGCCAGCAGTTACGACAGGGGGGCCTACGAGCAGTACTTC. Residues: CASSYDRGAYEQYF.

CDR3 sequence (DNA): TGTGCCAGTAGTCCTAACTGGAGCTCCTACAATGAGCAGTTCTTC. It yields the protein CASSPNWSSYNEQFF. This chain joins TRBV19 and TRBJ2-1, with D unresolved. CDR1 is LNHDA, CDR2 SQIVND, per germline (reference sequence). The ends were cut back, 5 bases at V and 0 bases at J, with 11 bases in the middle. The CDR3 contains 15 residues.

V gene TRBV19 combines with J gene TRBJ2-1; possibly TRBD2 for D (6 bases). The V gene lost 8 bases and the J gene lost 3 bases, with 17 bases spanning the gap. The CDR3 consists of 15 residues. Germline loops: CDR1 LNHDA, CDR2 SQIVND (reference sequence). CDR3 loop: CASSLFGGGYNEQFF. The CDR3 DNA reads as TGTGCCAGTTCTCTATTTGGGGGAGGCTACAATGAGCAGTTCTTC.

This chain joins TRBV6-5 and TRBJ2-3, with D unresolved. CDR3 length: 11 residues. Trimming removed 8 bases at V and 7 bases at J, with 10 bases between. The germline V gene has CDR1 MNHEY and CDR2 SVGAGI. DNA of the CDR3: TGTGCCAGCGCTAATGAAAATACGCAGTATTTT. This codes for CASANENTQYF.

The chain uses TRBV4-3 and TRBJ1-5, with TRBD1 as a possible D gene (5 bases). V lost 6 bases and J 0 bases, leaving 15 bases between the germline ends. Germline CDR1 and CDR2: LGHNA and YSLEER. The CDR3 contains 16 residues. CDR3 sequence (DNA): TGCGCCAGCAGACGCCAACTCACAGGTAGCAATCAGCCCCAGCATTTT. It is translated as CASRRQLTGSNQPQHF.

This chain uses TRBV9 with TRBJ1-3; D is uncertain. With 4 bases removed from V and 0 bases from J, the gap between germline ends came to 14 bases. This CDR3 is built from 16 residues. The germline V gene encodes CDR1 SGDLS and CDR2 YYNGEE. CDR3 sequence (DNA): TGTGCCAGCAGCACCCCCTCGGGGAGCTCTGGAAACACCATATATTTT. As protein: CASSTPSGSSGNTIYF.

The chain couples TRBV6-5 to TRBJ2-2; TRBD1 matches at 8 bases. Germline assignment: CDR1 MNHEY and CDR2 SVGAGI. The CDR3 consists of 14 residues. For the CDR3, the DNA is TGTGCAACAACGGGGCTTGGAAGGGTGGGACAGGTGTTTTTT. It is translated as CATTGLGRVGQVFF.

The genes are TRBV19 and TRBJ2-1; D unclear. Germline loops: CDR1 LNHDA, CDR2 SQIVND (reference sequence). CDR3 length: 16 amino acids. Trimming removed 3 bases from V and 8 bases from J, with 20 bases in between. The CDR3, as DNA: TGTGCCAGTAGTATTAGGCTCGCGGTCCCTGAGGATGAGCAGTTCTTC. It specifies CASSIRLAVPEDEQFF.

The V gene is TRBV5-1, the J gene TRBJ2-5; 9 nucleotides align to TRBD2. Germline V gene sequence: CDR1 SGHRS, CDR2 YFSETQ. Trimming took 4 bases from V and 1 from J; bases not matched to a gene: 8. CDR3 length equals 16 residues. The CDR3 sequence is CASSPSLAGIQETQYF. As DNA, the CDR3 is TGCGCCAGCAGCCCCTCTCTAGCGGGGATCCAAGAGACCCAGTACTTC.

This clone appeared once. This chain uses TRBV9 with TRBJ2-7; D gene ambiguous. There are 13 residues in the CDR3. CDR1 and CDR2 from the germline V gene are SGDLS and YYNGEE. The V end lost 2 bases, the J end lost 2 bases, and 8 bases lay between the germline ends. The CDR3 reads CASSVSPTYEQYF. CDR3 nucleotide sequence: TGTGCCAGCAGCGTCTCACCTACCTACGAGCAGTACTTC.

The CDR3 here is CASSDRDSHLGYEQYF. The DNA of the CDR3 is TGTGCCAGCAGTGATCGAGACAGCCACCTGGGCTACGAGCAGTACTTC. The genes are TRBV25-1 and TRBJ2-7, with D perhaps matching TRBD1 (5 bases). This CDR3 spans 16 amino acids. The V end was cut by 3 bases, the J end by 3 bases, with 18 bases between. Germline V gene data show CDR1 as MGHDK and CDR2 as SYGVNS.

This rearrangement joins TRBV12-3 or TRBV12-4 to TRBJ2-7; D call uncertain. The CDR3 extends over 11 amino acids. V lost 6 bases and J lost 2, with 5 bases in between. The chain's CDR3 is CASSRAYEQYF. For the CDR3, the DNA is TGTGCCAGCAGCCGAGCCTACGAGCAGTACTTC.

CDR3 residues: CASSIGTGGSYEQYF. CDR3 coding DNA: TGTGCCAGTAGTATCGGGACAGGGGGCTCCTACGAGCAGTACTTC. This sequence joins TRBV19 and TRBJ2-7, with 11 bases lining up with TRBD1. J lost 0 bases, V lost 3 bases, and 1 base had no gene match. The CDR3 runs 15 residues. Germline loops: CDR1 LNHDA, CDR2 SQIVND (reference sequence).

The J gene is TRBJ2-3, the V gene TRBV19; 11 positions match TRBD2. The V and J ends lost 6 bases and 2 bases, in that order; junction bases with no gene match: 4. The length of the CDR3 is 15 residues. Germline V gene sequence: CDR1 LNHDA, CDR2 SQIVND (reference sequence). CDR3: CASSLLAGVTDTQYF. The CDR3 DNA follows: TGTGCCAGTAGCCTACTAGCGGGAGTCACAGATACGCAGTATTTT.

The V gene is TRBV29-1, the J gene TRBJ2-3; 7 bases are shared with TRBD1. V dropped 2 bases and J dropped 4; count of bases not matched to a gene: 3. The CDR3 covers 13 residues. CDR1 is SQVTM and CDR2 is ANQGSEA in the germline V gene. The CDR3 nucleotides read TGCAGCGTTGAACGGCAGGGGGCAGATACGCAGTATTTT. Translated, it gives CSVERQGADTQYF.

The chain carries TRBV6-5 and TRBJ1-5, with TRBD1 identical over 10 bases. This CDR3 contains 14 residues. Per germline, CDR1 MNHEY and CDR2 SVGAGI. J lost 7 bases, V lost 7 bases, and 7 bases had no gene match. DNA of the CDR3: TGTGCCAGCACTTGGGACAGGGGCCGGCAGCCCCAGCATTTT. Translated, it gives CASTWDRGRQPQHF.